This is a list of T cell receptor beta chains from one sample in a study of T cells after posttransplantation cyclophosphamide. Assay used: immunoSEQ multiplex PCR; TCRdb lists only in-frame clones, some missing. The sample presents tens of thousands of clones, none singletons. The specimen sequenced was PBMCs. The source of these receptors is a man in his forties in good health, CMV-negative, and a related stem cell transplant donor. The CDR3 runs from the conserved cysteine through the conserved F or W. The D gene is left open where the match is weak. Some rows mark clone size as missing; the rest say once, few, many or name a class of expanded clone.

>TRBV6-5|-|TRBJ1-2|-
CASSSLQGYGYTF
TGTGCCAGCAGCTCCCTACAGGGCTATGGCTACACCTTC
>TRBV4-2|TRBD2|TRBJ2-7|many
CASSPGLADSYEQYF
TGTGCCAGCAGCCCGGGACTAGCGGACTCCTACGAGCAGTACTTC
>TRBV19|TRBD2|TRBJ2-5|many
CASSIYRLAGPETQYF
TGTGCCAGTAGTATATACCGCCTAGCGGGACCAGAGACCCAGTACTTC
>TRBV19|TRBD2|TRBJ2-1|many
CASRGTGSGLAGYNEQFF
TGTGCCTCCAGGGGGACGGGATCGGGACTAGCGGGGTACAATGAGCAGTTCTTC
>TRBV6-6|-|TRBJ2-5|many
CASSTQGQETQYF
TGTGCCAGCAGTACGCAGGGCCAAGAGACCCAGTACTTC
>TRBV4-3|TRBD2|TRBJ2-2|many
CASSQAAGGGELFF
TGCGCCAGCAGCCAAGCTGCGGGAGGCGGGGAGCTGTTTTTT
>TRBV6-5|TRBD2|TRBJ2-7|many
CASSRAEAGDEQYF
TGTGCCAGCAGTCGCGCTGAGGCGGGGGACGAGCAGTACTTC
>TRBV9|-|TRBJ1-4|many
CASSSGGDNEKLFF
TGTGCCAGCAGCTCCGGGGGAGATAATGAAAAACTGTTTTTT
>TRBV4-1|-|TRBJ2-3|many
CASSQFQGIDTQYF
TGCGCCAGCAGCCAATTCCAGGGAATAGATACGCAGTATTTT
>TRBV15|-|TRBJ2-7|many
CATSRDLREWDEQYF
TGTGCCACCAGCAGAGATCTCCGGGAGTGGGACGAGCAGTACTTC
>TRBV30|-|TRBJ1-1|many
CALSGTVNTEAFF
TGTGCCCTAAGCGGGACGGTGAACACTGAAGCTTTCTTT
>TRBV6-5|-|TRBJ1-1|many
CASSYSSEMNTEAFF
TGTGCCAGCAGTTACTCGTCAGAAATGAACACTGAAGCTTTCTTT
>TRBV5-5|TRBD2|TRBJ2-7|many
CASSPLTSGLSYEQYF
TGTGCCAGCAGCCCCTTAACTAGCGGTCTCTCCTACGAGCAGTACTTC
>TRBV18|TRBD1|TRBJ1-4|many
CASSPQGASEKLFF
TGTGCCAGCTCACCACAGGGGGCTTCCGAAAAACTGTTTTTT
>TRBV9|TRBD1|TRBJ2-3|many
CASSVAGTGFRDTQYF
TGTGCCAGCAGCGTAGCTGGGACAGGGTTCAGAGATACGCAGTATTTT
>TRBV5-4|-|TRBJ2-7|many
CASSLRDEQYF
TGTGCCAGCAGCCTTCGGGACGAGCAGTACTTC
>TRBV7-9|-|TRBJ1-5|many
CASSLYNGPLPQPQHF
TGTGCCAGCAGCTTATATAATGGCCCCCTCCCGCAGCCCCAGCATTTT
>TRBV7-6|-|TRBJ2-7|many
CASSLSTGSYEQYF
TGTGCCAGCAGTCTATCCACAGGGTCCTACGAGCAGTACTTC
>TRBV7-8|TRBD2|TRBJ2-5|many
CASSALAGVLETQYF
TGTGCCAGCAGCGCACTAGCGGGAGTCCTGGAGACCCAGTACTTC
>TRBV18|TRBD2|TRBJ2-7|many
CASSPPGGDPYEQYF
TGTGCCAGCTCACCACCGGGGGGGGATCCTTACGAGCAGTACTTC
>TRBV6-1|-|TRBJ1-4|few
CASSFGQTNEKLFF
TGTGCCAGCAGTTTTGGACAGACTAATGAAAAACTGTTTTTT
>TRBV5-1|-|TRBJ2-3|many
CASSIQGYGEGADTQYF
TGCGCCAGCAGCATTCAAGGATATGGGGAGGGGGCAGATACGCAGTATTTT
>TRBV28|-|TRBJ1-5|many
CASSQTGAGPNQPQHF
TGTGCCAGCAGTCAGACAGGAGCCGGACCCAATCAGCCCCAGCATTTT
>TRBV19|-|TRBJ1-1|many
CASSMSGSGNTEAFF
TGTGCCAGTAGTATGTCAGGGTCGGGGAACACTGAAGCTTTCTTT
>TRBV25-1|-|TRBJ1-2|many
CASSGEDRSMTANYGYTF
TGTGCCAGCAGTGGAGAAGACAGATCCATGACAGCTAACTATGGCTACACCTTC
>TRBV7-6|-|TRBJ1-1|many
CASSPGGRGAFF
TGTGCCAGCAGCCCGGGGGGGCGCGGAGCTTTCTTT
>TRBV29-1|TRBD1|TRBJ2-5|-
CSVEFPYRGQQETQYF
TGCAGCGTTGAATTTCCGTACAGGGGCCAACAAGAGACCCAGTACTTC
>TRBV19|TRBD1|TRBJ2-5|many
CASKGLLTGEETQYF
TGTGCCAGTAAAGGTTTGTTGACAGGGGAAGAGACCCAGTACTTC
>TRBV7-9|-|TRBJ2-7|many
CASSPGSAAAYEQYF
TGTGCCAGCAGCCCTGGTTCGGCGGCAGCCTACGAGCAGTACTTC
>TRBV10-2|-|TRBJ1-3|many
CASSESGTGNTIYF
TGCGCCAGCAGTGAATCAGGGACTGGAAACACCATATATTTT
>TRBV5-1|TRBD2|TRBJ2-1|many
CASSLTSGSVSYNEQFF
TGCGCCAGCAGCTTGACTAGCGGGAGCGTGTCCTACAATGAGCAGTTCTTC
>TRBV7-9|-|TRBJ2-1|many
CASTQPVNEQFF
TGTGCCAGCACCCAACCGGTCAATGAGCAGTTCTTC
>TRBV27|TRBD1|TRBJ1-4|many
CASSFRQGDEKLFF
TGTGCCAGCAGTTTTCGCCAGGGGGATGAAAAACTGTTTTTT
>TRBV2|TRBD2|TRBJ2-7|few
CASNSIRGDEQYF
TGTGCCAGCAATTCCATTCGGGGGGACGAGCAGTACTTC
>TRBV25-1|-|TRBJ1-1|many
CASSATGSDTEAFF
TGTGCCAGCAGTGCCACAGGGTCGGACACTGAAGCTTTCTTT
>TRBV7-8|-|TRBJ1-5|many
CASSTRNSNQPQHF
TGTGCCAGCAGCACCAGAAATAGCAATCAGCCCCAGCATTTT
>TRBV5-6|-|TRBJ2-1|many
CASSYGPEQFF
TGTGCCAGCAGCTACGGTCCTGAGCAGTTCTTC
>TRBV13|TRBD2|TRBJ2-1|many
CASSLAGSYNEQFF
TGTGCCAGCAGCCTAGCGGGTTCCTACAATGAGCAGTTCTTC
>TRBV7-2|TRBD2|TRBJ2-7|many
CASSMQTSGSYEQYF
TGTGCCAGCAGCATGCAGACTAGCGGATCCTACGAGCAGTACTTC
>TRBV28|-|TRBJ2-5|many
CASSLTASLRKTQYF
TGTGCCAGCAGTTTAACGGCTAGCCTAAGAAAGACCCAGTACTTC
>TRBV10-3|TRBD1|TRBJ1-2|many
CAISGGQGFNYGYTF
TGTGCCATCAGTGGCGGACAGGGATTTAACTATGGCTACACCTTC
>TRBV19|TRBD2|TRBJ2-7|many
CASSRTSGRFPSSYEQYF
TGTGCCAGTAGCCGTACTAGCGGGAGGTTCCCTTCCTCCTACGAGCAGTACTTC
>TRBV7-8|TRBD1|TRBJ2-1|many
CASSTPGQGFLNEQFF
TGTGCCAGCAGCACCCCGGGACAGGGCTTCCTCAATGAGCAGTTCTTC
>TRBV18|TRBD1|TRBJ1-2|many
CASSAGTGVSGYTF
TGTGCCAGCTCAGCCGGGACAGGGGTCTCTGGCTACACCTTC
>TRBV28|TRBD1|TRBJ1-1|many
CASRGRPGTANTEAFF
TGTGCCAGCAGGGGACGGCCCGGGACAGCGAACACTGAAGCTTTCTTT
>TRBV2|TRBD2|TRBJ2-5|many
CASSGLAAQLNF
TGTGCCAGCAGTGGACTAGCGGCCCAGTTAAACTTC
>TRBV5-1|TRBD1|TRBJ2-2|many
CASSSPLRDRGLSGELFF
TGCGCCAGCAGCTCGCCTCTCCGGGACAGGGGGCTTAGCGGGGAGCTGTTTTTT